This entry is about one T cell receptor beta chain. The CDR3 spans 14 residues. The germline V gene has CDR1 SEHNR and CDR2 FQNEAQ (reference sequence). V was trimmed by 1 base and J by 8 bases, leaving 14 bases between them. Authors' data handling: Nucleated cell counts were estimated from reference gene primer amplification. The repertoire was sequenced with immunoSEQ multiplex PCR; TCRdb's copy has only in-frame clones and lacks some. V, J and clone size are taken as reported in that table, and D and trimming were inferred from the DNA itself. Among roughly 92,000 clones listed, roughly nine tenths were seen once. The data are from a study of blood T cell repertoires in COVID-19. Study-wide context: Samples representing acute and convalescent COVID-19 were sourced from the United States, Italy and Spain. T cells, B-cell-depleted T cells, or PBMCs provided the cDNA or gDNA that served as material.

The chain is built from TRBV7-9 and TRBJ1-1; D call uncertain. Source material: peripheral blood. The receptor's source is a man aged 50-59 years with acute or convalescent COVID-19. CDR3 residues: CASSLGSGGSEAFF. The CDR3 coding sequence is TGTGCCAGCAGCTTAGGGTCGGGAGGCAGCGAAGCTTTCTTT.